This TCR beta chain stems from a study of OX40 agonist ivuxolimab in advanced cancers. Regarding the research as a whole: Ivuxolimab was a fully human IgG2 agonistic monoclonal antibody targeting the costimulatory receptor OX40 (CD134). Intravenous ivuxolimab was administered to patients every 2 weeks at six dose levels: 0.01, 0.1, 0.3, 1.5, 3 and 10 mg/kg. Among the approximately 54 dose-escalation patients, around 20 had hepatocellular carcinoma, about 15 melanoma, 9 renal cell carcinoma and 9 head and neck cancer. The dose-escalation cohort was almost 85% male with a mean age of roughly 62 years, ranging from roughly 23 to 85. Patients were allowed to have had prior anti-PD-1, anti-PD-L1 or anti-CTLA-4 therapy, and 40% of the dose-escalation patients had been treated with checkpoint inhibitors. Three dose-escalation patients achieved partial responses, one with hepatocellular carcinoma and two with cutaneous melanoma. Peripheral TCRbeta sequencing aimed to test whether ivuxolimab altered TCR sequence diversity and caused clonal T-cell expansion. The paper reports the monotherapy dose-escalation portion (N of about 54 patients) of the phase I ivuxolimab trial.

The CDR3 contains 17 residues, cysteine and phenylalanine counted. Only the CDR3 region is kept as DNA, spanning 51 bases read in frame from base 1. CDR1 SGHAT and CDR2 FQNNGV are derived from the germline V gene. Trimming removed 7 bases from V and 0 bases from J, leaving 19 bases between the germline ends. The trial excluded patients who had a history of autoimmune disease or who were on systemic immunosuppression. Peripheral blood for TCR sequencing was drawn from every dose cohort at baseline, at cycle 4 day 1 and at cycle 7 day 1. Samples came from an open-label, multicenter, first-in-human phase I dose-escalation trial of ivuxolimab. Adults with locally advanced or metastatic melanoma, renal cell carcinoma, hepatocellular carcinoma or head and neck squamous cell carcinoma were enrolled in the trial. CD4+ and CD8+ T cells were sorted separately from peripheral blood before TCR sequencing. Points on this clone: The specificity of this receptor is unknown. The record has no base qualities; no much larger clone is one base away.

Genomic DNA was isolated from the sorted cells so that the TCRbeta CDR3 region could be sequenced. The immunoSEQ Assay was used to sequence the TCRbeta CDR3 regions. Drawn from immuneACCESS, this table holds only the in-frame rearrangements with V and J called that TCRdb kept. Clones are partly lost; checked studies trace under half to an unresolved V gene and leave the rest unexplained. In all, the sample holds tens of thousands of clones, and approximately 75% of those were seen once. Roughly 2.5% of the sample belongs to the ten largest clones. General findings and caveats noted by the study authors: In the 0.1-3.0 mg/kg groups, partial responders were among the patients with the lowest normalized peripheral clonal expansion, particularly in CD8+ T cells. Low levels of normalized T-cell clonal expansion were also seen in some nonresponding patients. At doses of 0.1 to 3.0 mg/kg, clonal expansion of both CD4+ and CD8+ T cells in blood was seen between baseline and week 6. Which antigens the clonally expanded peripheral T cells were specific for was not determined. After ivuxolimab, CD8+ T cells had more expanded clones than CD4+ T cells on average.

Sample: CD4+ or CD8+ T cells sorted from blood, taken in a trial of the OX40 agonist ivuxolimab. Recombination connected TRBV11-2 to TRBJ2-4, with the D gene possibly TRBD1 or TRBD2, each one fitting 5 bases. This receptor was taken from an adult with an advanced solid tumor such as melanoma, head and neck, liver or kidney cancer. The bases read TGTGCCAGCAAGAGGGCAGGGCTACAACTAGCCAAAAACATTCAGTACTTC. This gives the protein CASKRAGLQLAKNIQYF.